In its sample, the clone carrying this TCR beta chain was seen once. These data belong to a study of CD8 T cells in Susac syndrome. Overall study: Sequenced Susac syndrome patients included five or six with active disease and about 8 who were in remission.

Reverse transcription of roughly 0.45 to 1 ug RNA was carried out with random hexamers. TCRdb called the immunoSEQ multiplex PCR reads again in MiXCR, with one record for every CDR3 protein. The sample has around 230,000 distinct CDR3 sequences, less than 96% seen once. Germline CDR1 and CDR2: LGHDT and YNNKEL (reference sequence). The CDR3 has 15 amino acids. V was pared by 6 bases and J by 4 bases, with 17 bases between. The sample taken for sequencing was CD4+ T cells from PBMCs. The J gene is TRBJ2-3, the V gene TRBV3-1, with D possibly TRBD1 on 7 matching bases. This TCR was sampled from a human donor with Susac syndrome. In nucleotides, the CDR3 is TGTGCCAGCAGGGCAAGAGGAGGGGGCCCAGATACGCAGTATTTT. It codes for CASRARGGGPDTQYF.